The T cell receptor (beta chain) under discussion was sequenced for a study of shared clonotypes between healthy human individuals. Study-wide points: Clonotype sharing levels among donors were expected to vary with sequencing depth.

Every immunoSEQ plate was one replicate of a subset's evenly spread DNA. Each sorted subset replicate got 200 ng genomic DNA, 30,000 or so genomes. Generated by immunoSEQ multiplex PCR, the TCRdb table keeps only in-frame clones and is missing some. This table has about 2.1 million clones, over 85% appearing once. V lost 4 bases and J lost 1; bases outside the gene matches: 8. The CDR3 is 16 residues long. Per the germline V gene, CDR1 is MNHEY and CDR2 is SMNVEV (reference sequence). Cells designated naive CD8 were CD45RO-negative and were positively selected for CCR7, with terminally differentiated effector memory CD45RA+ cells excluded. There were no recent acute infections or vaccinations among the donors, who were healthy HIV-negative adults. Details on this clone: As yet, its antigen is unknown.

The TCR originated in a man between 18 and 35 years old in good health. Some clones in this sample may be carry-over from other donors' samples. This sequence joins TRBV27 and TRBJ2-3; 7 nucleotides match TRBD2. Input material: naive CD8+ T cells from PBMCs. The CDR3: CASSWLAVTRTDTQYF. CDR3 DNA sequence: TGTGCCAGCAGTTGGCTAGCGGTTACTCGCACAGATACGCAGTATTTT.